These 15 T cell receptor beta chains came from one sample sequenced in a study of identical twins. TCRdb re-analysed the 5' RACE reads in MiXCR, keeping a single row per CDR3 protein. This sample has roughly 710,000 distinct CDR3 sequences, with roughly 6% found just once. The source material was naive T cells sorted from blood. The receptors shown here come from a young man in good health.

About this clonotype itself: This may stem from a read error, because a much larger clone lies one nucleotide away. Because it lacks the conserved phenylalanine or tryptophan at the end, this CDR3 is likely a read error. J is TRBJ2-5 and V is TRBV7-2, with D unresolved. The ends were cut back, 5 bases at V and 7 bases at J, with 14 bases in the middle. Germline loops: CDR1 SGHTA, CDR2 FQGNSA. The CDR3 is 13 amino acids. The CDR3 DNA is TGTGCCAGCAGCCTAAGTCTACGAGGGACCCAGTACTGC. This gives the protein CASSLSLRGTQYC.

The chain is built from TRBV12-3 or TRBV12-4 and TRBJ1-5; no reliable D call. This CDR3 spans 14 amino acids. V lost 2 bases, J lost 3 bases, and 8 bases lay in between. The CDR3 nucleotides read TGTGCCAGCAGTTTATATTTAGACAATCAGCCCCAGCATTTT. Amino acid sequence: CASSLYLDNQPQHF.

This clonotype was counted only a few times. The chain uses TRBV11-2 and TRBJ2-7; the D gene is possibly TRBD2 (5 bases). Trimming shortened V by 0 bases and J by 2 bases, and 8 bases separated the two germline ends. The CDR3 contains 14 residues. The germline CDR1 and CDR2 sequences are SGHAT and FQNNGV. The CDR3 region has the DNA TGTGCCAGCAGCTTAGACGAGGGCCCCTACGAGCAGTACGTC. This encodes CASSLDEGPYEQYV.

This clonotype appeared many times. In DNA form, the CDR3 reads TGTGCCAGCAGTAGCAGGGGGGGAAACACTGAAGCTTTCTTT. Protein sequence: CASSSRGGNTEAFF. The V call is TRBV12-3 or TRBV12-4, the J call TRBJ1-1, with TRBD1 identical over 7 bases. The CDR3 loop spans 14 amino acids. V shed 5 bases, J shed 2 bases, and the junction held 5 bases outside the gene matches.

There are a few counts of this clonotype. The chain recombines TRBV24-1 with TRBJ2-1; D assignment may be TRBD1 or TRBD2 (5 bases each). The CDR3 is made up of 17 amino acids. Germline-derived CDR1 and CDR2 are KGHDR and SFDVKD. The V gene lost 9 bases and the J gene lost 5 bases, with 25 bases spanning the gap. As DNA, the CDR3 is TGTGCCACCGAGAGGGTCGGACATTTCGGCACAAACAATGAGCAGTTCTTC. Translation gives CATERVGHFGTNNEQFF.

This clonotype was detected ten times or more. The chain has TRBV7-8 and TRBJ1-5; the D gene is possibly TRBD1 (5 bases). Germline lookup yields CDR1 SGHVS and CDR2 FQNEAQ. The CDR3 is 14 amino acids. With 5 bases removed from V and 9 bases from J, the gap between germline ends came to 17 bases. The CDR3 DNA follows: TGTGCCAGCAGCCTTCGGACGCTGGGGGGGCCCCAGCATTTT. This translates into CASSLRTLGGPQHF.

The chain couples TRBV5-5 to TRBJ2-1; TRBD2 matches at 10 bases. The V segment lost 7 bases and the J segment 4 bases; nucleotides outside the gene matches: 8. The CDR3 loop spans 15 amino acids. CDR1 SGHKS and CDR2 YYEKEE come from the germline V gene (reference sequence). The CDR3 sequence: CASRQLAGPYNEQFF. The CDR3 bases are TGTGCCAGCCGCCAACTAGCGGGACCTTACAATGAGCAGTTCTTC.

The chain combines TRBV30 with TRBJ2-2; 7 positions agree with TRBD2. The V gene end was trimmed by 0 bases and the J gene end by 6 bases; junction bases not matched to a gene: 13. The CDR3 contains 17 residues. Germline V gives CDR1 GTSNPN, CDR2 SVGIG (reference sequence). Written as DNA, the CDR3 is TGTGCCTGGAGTGTACGTGGCCAGCGGCTAGCGGCCGGGGAGCTGTTTTTT. Translating it yields CAWSVRGQRLAAGELFF.

At least ten counts were recorded for this clonotype. CDR3 DNA sequence: TGTGCCAGCAGTTTCCTTTTATCGGGCTACACCTTC. Translated, it gives CASSFLLSGYTF. This chain connects TRBV12-3 or TRBV12-4 to TRBJ1-2; the D is unclear. There are 12 residues in the CDR3. V lost 3 bases and J lost 8, with 10 bases in between.

The sample holds many counts of this clonotype. The V gene is TRBV29-1, the J gene TRBJ2-7; a weak D match, TRBD1 (6 bases). The V gene's germline CDR1 is SQVTM and CDR2 ANQGSEA. The V gene lost 6 bases and the J gene lost 5 bases, with 14 bases spanning the gap. This CDR3 region has 12 residues. The CDR3 DNA sequence: TGCAGCGTGGAAACAGGGTATGACGAGCAGTACTTC. This codes for CSVETGYDEQYF.

This clonotype appeared many times. The chain has TRBV20-1 and TRBJ1-4; no clear D. Looked up from germline, CDR1 is DFQATT and CDR2 is SNEGSKA (reference sequence). Trimming shortened V by 4 bases and J by 4 bases, and 7 bases separated the two germline ends. CDR3 length: 12 residues. As DNA, the CDR3 is TGCAGTGCTAAGGGCAGTAATGAAAAACTGTTTTTT. This gives the protein CSAKGSNEKLFF.

Many counts were recorded for this clonotype. V gene TRBV28 combines with J gene TRBJ2-1, with D perhaps matching TRBD2 (6 bases). This CDR3 spans 14 amino acids. From germline, CDR1 is MDHEN and CDR2 SYDVKM. V was pared by 7 bases and J by 0 bases, with 10 bases between. CDR3 nucleotides: TGTGCCAGCATGCGGGGAAGCTCCTACAATGAGCAGTTCTTC. Translation: CASMRGSSYNEQFF.

This clonotype was counted ten times or more. The chain has TRBV5-5 and TRBJ2-2; D gene unclear. CDR3 length: 18 amino acids. Trimming pared 1 base from V and 0 bases from J, leaving 16 bases between. Germline loops: CDR1 SGHKS, CDR2 YYEKEE (reference sequence). The CDR3 DNA sequence: TGTGCCAGCAGCTTGTACGAGACACTGACCGCGAACACCGGGGAGCTGTTTTTT. Translated, it gives CASSLYETLTANTGELFF.

In this sample, this clonotype turned up a few times. This chain connects TRBV10-3 to TRBJ1-3; D gene ambiguous. This CDR3 has 11 residues. Germline V gene sequence: CDR1 ENHRY, CDR2 SYGVKD. V was shortened by 10 bases and J by 8 bases, with 12 bases between the two germline ends. The CDR3 sequence: CATSPGDTIYF. The CDR3 region has the DNA TGTGCCACCTCTCCGGGAGACACCATATATTTT.

This clonotype was seen at least ten times. This chain uses TRBV20-1 with TRBJ2-2; the match to TRBD2 covers 9 bases. The CDR3 is made up of 14 amino acids. CDR1 and CDR2 (germline): DFQATT, SNEGSKA (reference sequence). The CDR3 DNA is TGCAGGCCGACCAGCGGGAGGCACACCGGGGAGCTGTTTTTT. Residues: CRPTSGRHTGELFF.